Listed here are 20 T cell receptor beta chains from one sample, sequenced in a study of naive and memory T cell subsets (dated by TCRdb to about 2017). Here is what the overall study found, with its caveats: A few larger clonotypes were present in naive repertoires, especially CD8 naive repertoires, and these clonotypes were possibly memory cells re-expressing CD45RA.

Receptors were amplified or captured by UMI-ligation and nested PCR. Sequencing was carried out with an Illumina MiSeq. The beta constant-region primer was an equimolar mix of two oligonucleotides covering both TRBC1 and TRBC2. Four rounds of PCR, combining the SP2 primer with nested alpha and beta constant-region primers, were used to amplify the ligated cDNA. TCRdb reran the public reads through fastp at Q25 and MiXCR, keeping productive beta chains. Every entry covers one CDR3 protein and lists the most common genes and DNA from its rows. The sample yields 98,000 or so distinct CDR3 sequences; roughly 10% were counted once. Of the sample, more than 0.11% falls within the top ten clones. What these receptors recognize is not known. The sequenced material came from naive CD4+ T cells from blood. According to the study, the label for this sample's cell subset or site signals: naive T cells, CD45RA high CD27+. Receptors were obtained from a human donor in good health.

About this clonotype itself: At one end the junction does not follow the germline gene, possibly because of a read error. This CDR3 reads CASSEESRGF. CDR3 DNA: TGTGCCAGCAGTGAGGAATCCCGGGGCTTC. The rearrangement joins TRBV2 to TRBJ2-5; TRBD2 might be the D (5 bases). CDR3 size: 10 residues. Germline V gene sequence: CDR1 SNHLY, CDR2 FYNNEI.

CDR3 sequence: CASSYSPEINTEAFF. Here the CDR3 DNA reads TGTGCCAGCAGTTACTCGCCGGAGATTAACACTGAAGCTTTCTTT. The V call is TRBV6-5, the J call TRBJ1-1; D gene unclear. Trimming stripped 0 bases from V and 2 bases from J, with 10 bases between. Germline lookup yields CDR1 MNHEY and CDR2 SVGAGI. This CDR3 is built from 15 residues.

This clonotype was found a few times. The chain joins TRBV6-6 to TRBJ2-7; a possible D gene is TRBD2 (5 bases). Per the germline V gene, CDR1 is MNHNY and CDR2 is SVGAGI (reference sequence). The CDR3 totals 15 residues. Trimming took off 2 bases at V and 0 bases at J, with 11 bases between the two ends. The CDR3 protein is CASSYEAVSSYEQYF. The CDR3 coding sequence is TGTGCCAGCAGTTACGAAGCGGTAAGCTCCTACGAGCAGTACTTC.

This clonotype was observed at least ten times. CDR3 DNA sequence: TGTGCCAGCAGTTTAAGCCAAAGGACAGATACGCAGTATTTT. Amino acid sequence: CASSLSQRTDTQYF. The rearrangement uses TRBV12-3 or TRBV12-4 and TRBJ2-3, with unresolved D. With 2 bases removed from V and 3 bases from J, the gap between germline ends came to 9 bases. This CDR3 has 14 amino acids.

CDR3 region: CASSDEGDNQPQHF. As DNA, the CDR3 is TGTGCCAGCAGTGATGAGGGAGACAATCAGCCCCAGCATTTT. V usage is TRBV6-1 and J usage is TRBJ1-5; D not resolved. The CDR3 spans 14 residues. Trimming shortened V by 3 bases and J by 3 bases, and 9 bases separated the two germline ends. The germline CDR1 and CDR2 sequences are MNHNS and SASEGT.

As to this clonotype: A single base separates this from a much larger clone, so it may be a read error. V usage is TRBV7-2 and J usage is TRBJ2-1, with 12 bases fitting TRBD2. Germline loops: CDR1 SGHTA, CDR2 FQGNSA. Trimming at V came to 5 bases and at J to 7 bases, leaving 6 bases not matched to a gene. This CDR3 has 15 residues. CDR3 bases: TGTACCAGCAGCAGCCTAGCGGGAGGGAAAAATGAGCAGTTCTTC. Translating it yields CTSSSLAGGKNEQFF.

This clonotype has a count of ten or more. This rearrangement joins TRBV14 to TRBJ1-3, with D perhaps TRBD1 (5 bases). Trimming left V 4 bases short and J 4 bases short, with 14 bases between. The length of the CDR3 is 15 residues. The germline V gene has CDR1 SGHDN and CDR2 FVKESK. The CDR3 loop reads CASSPETDEGNTIYF. CDR3 nucleotide sequence: TGTGCCAGCAGCCCCGAGACAGATGAGGGAAACACCATATATTTT.

The genes are TRBV7-3 and TRBJ2-3; D remains unclear. Germline CDR1 and CDR2: SGHTA and FQGTGA. This CDR3 region has 13 residues. Trimming left V 5 bases short and J 4 bases short, with 10 bases between. CDR3 loop: CASSRGSSDTQYF. The CDR3 DNA sequence: TGTGCCAGCAGCCGTGGATCCTCAGATACGCAGTATTTT.

This clonotype was seen more than once but under ten times. This chain connects TRBV6-2 or TRBV6-3 to TRBJ2-1; D is unresolved. Trimming pared 5 bases from V and 0 bases from J, leaving 14 bases between. The germline CDR1 and CDR2 sequences are MNHEY and SVGEGT. The CDR3 runs 16 residues. Here the CDR3 reads CASSSRSPSSYNEQFF. For the CDR3, the DNA is TGTGCCAGCAGTAGCAGATCCCCGAGCTCCTACAATGAGCAGTTCTTC.

This clonotype was picked up a small number of times. This chain connects TRBV6-6 to TRBJ2-5; 7 bases are shared with TRBD1. Trimming took 3 bases from V and 4 from J; bases not matched to a gene: 2. This CDR3 spans 13 amino acids. Germline V gene lookup returns CDR1 MNHNY and CDR2 SVGAGI (reference sequence). CDR3 protein: CASSYYRGETQYF. The DNA of the CDR3 is TGTGCCAGCAGTTATTACAGGGGAGAGACCCAGTACTTC.

This clonotype was counted a few times. The chain recombines TRBV6-6 with TRBJ2-5; D not resolved. Germline loops: CDR1 MNHNY, CDR2 SVGAGI (reference sequence). V was clipped by 2 bases and J by 2 bases, with 9 bases between them. This CDR3 comprises 14 residues. In DNA, the CDR3 is TGTGCCAGCAGTTACCCGACGGATCAAGAGACCCAGTACTTC. Amino acid sequence: CASSYPTDQETQYF.

DNA of the CDR3: TGTGCCAGTACGGCGGCGGGGGCTGGAGATACGCAGTATTTT. The encoded protein is CASTAAGAGDTQYF. The rearrangement uses TRBV19 and TRBJ2-3, with D possibly being TRBD2 (7 bases). Germline V gene data show CDR1 as LNHDA and CDR2 as SQIVND (reference sequence). Trimming left V 7 bases short and J 5 bases short, with 16 bases between. This CDR3 is 14 amino acids long.

This chain joins TRBV21-1 and TRBJ1-2; the table's TRBD1 call for D was not verified on the DNA. TRBV21-1 is a pseudogene. This CDR3 region has 16 residues. CDR3 region: CASSGAGGKGVYGYTF. DNA for the CDR3: TGTGCCAGCAGCGGAGCGGGGGGAAAAGGGGTCTATGGCTACACCTTC.

The chain links TRBV28 to TRBJ2-7, with TRBD2 matching 7 bases. Trimming cost V 10 bases and J 4 bases; bases outside gene matches: 4. Germline V gives CDR1 MDHEN, CDR2 SYDVKM. The length of the CDR3 is 11 residues. The CDR3 sequence: CATQRDYEQYF. Here the CDR3 DNA reads TGTGCCACTCAGCGGGATTACGAGCAGTACTTC.

In this sample, this clonotype turned up many times. The V gene is TRBV20-1, the J gene TRBJ2-3, with TRBD2 matching over 10 bases. V trimming: 3 bases; J trimming: 11 bases; junction bases outside the gene matches: 11. The CDR3 spans 14 residues. Germline CDR1 is DFQATT and CDR2 is SNEGSKA (reference sequence). CDR3 sequence (DNA): TGCAGTGCTAGTTTGGCTAGCGGGGGACTTAAGCAGTATTTT. Encoded protein: CSASLASGGLKQYF.

This clonotype was observed a few times. V gene TRBV4-2 combines with J gene TRBJ2-1; D is undetermined. The germline V gene has CDR1 LGHNA and CDR2 YNFKEQ. Trimming removed 4 bases from V and 5 bases from J, with 3 bases in between. The CDR3 runs 11 residues. CDR3: CASSLHNEQFF. CDR3 nucleotide sequence: TGTGCCAGCAGCCTCCACAATGAGCAGTTCTTC.

The chain couples TRBV18 to TRBJ2-3; D may be TRBD2 (6 bases). The V gene lost 5 bases and the J gene lost 0 bases, with 15 bases spanning the gap. Germline V gene lookup returns CDR1 KGHSH and CDR2 LQKENI. This CDR3 region has 16 residues. The CDR3 protein is CASSWEAGPSTDTQYF. The DNA of the CDR3 is TGTGCCAGCTCATGGGAAGCGGGCCCTAGCACAGATACGCAGTATTTT.

This clonotype was detected once. The V call is TRBV20-1, the J call TRBJ2-4, with 7 bases aligning to TRBD2. The V and J ends lost 1 base and 0 bases, in that order; junction bases with no gene match: 6. The CDR3 totals 16 residues. CDR1 and CDR2 from the germline V gene are DFQATT and SNEGSKA (reference sequence). CDR3 sequence reads: CSARGWGGVAKNIQYF. CDR3 nucleotides: TGCAGTGCTAGAGGTTGGGGGGGAGTAGCCAAAAACATTCAGTACTTC.

This chain connects TRBV3-1 to TRBJ2-1; 9 bases are a match to TRBD2. The germline V gene has CDR1 LGHDT and CDR2 YNNKEL (reference sequence). This CDR3 comprises 13 residues. Losses at the gene ends were 4 bases for V and 9 bases for J; bases not matched to a gene: 4. The DNA of the CDR3 is TGTGCCAGCAGCCCTCTAGCGGGAACTGAGCAGTTCTTC. Residues: CASSPLAGTEQFF.

This clonotype was recorded a few times. This sequence joins TRBV7-9 and TRBJ1-6; 12 bases map to TRBD1. The CDR3 runs to 16 residues. Germline CDR1 SEHNR, CDR2 FQNEAQ (reference sequence). The junction had 4 bases not matched to a gene; V was cut back by 2 bases and J by 8 bases. CDR3 region: CASSLKGQGADSPLHF. Here the CDR3 DNA reads TGTGCCAGCAGCTTAAAGGGACAGGGGGCGGATTCACCCCTCCACTTT.